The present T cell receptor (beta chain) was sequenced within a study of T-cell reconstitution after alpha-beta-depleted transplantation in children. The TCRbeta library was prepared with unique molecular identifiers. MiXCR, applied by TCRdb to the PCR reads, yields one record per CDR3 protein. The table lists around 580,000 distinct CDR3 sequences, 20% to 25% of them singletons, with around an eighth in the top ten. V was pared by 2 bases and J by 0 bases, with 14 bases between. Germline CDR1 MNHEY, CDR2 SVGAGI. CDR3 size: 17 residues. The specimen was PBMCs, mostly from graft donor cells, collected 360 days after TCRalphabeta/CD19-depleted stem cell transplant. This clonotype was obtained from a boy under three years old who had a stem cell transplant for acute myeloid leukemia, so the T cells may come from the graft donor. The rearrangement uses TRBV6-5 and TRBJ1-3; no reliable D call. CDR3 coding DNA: TGTGCCAGCAGTTACGCGTTAACCTTTAGCTCTGGAAACACCATATATTTT. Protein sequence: CASSYALTFSSGNTIYF.